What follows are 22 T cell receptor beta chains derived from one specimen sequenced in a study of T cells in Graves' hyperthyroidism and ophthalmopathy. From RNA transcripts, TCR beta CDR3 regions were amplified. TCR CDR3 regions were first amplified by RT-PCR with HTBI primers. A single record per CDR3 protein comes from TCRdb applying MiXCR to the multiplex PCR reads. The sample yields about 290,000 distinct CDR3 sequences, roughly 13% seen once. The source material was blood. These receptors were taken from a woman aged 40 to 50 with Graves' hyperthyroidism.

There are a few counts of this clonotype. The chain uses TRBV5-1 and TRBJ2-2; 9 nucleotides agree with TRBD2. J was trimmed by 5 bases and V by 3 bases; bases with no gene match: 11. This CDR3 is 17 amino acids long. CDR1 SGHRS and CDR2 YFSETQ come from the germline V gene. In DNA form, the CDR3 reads TGCGCCAGCAGCTGGGAAGCGGGAGGCCCAAGGACCGGGGAGCTGTTTTTT. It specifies CASSWEAGGPRTGELFF.

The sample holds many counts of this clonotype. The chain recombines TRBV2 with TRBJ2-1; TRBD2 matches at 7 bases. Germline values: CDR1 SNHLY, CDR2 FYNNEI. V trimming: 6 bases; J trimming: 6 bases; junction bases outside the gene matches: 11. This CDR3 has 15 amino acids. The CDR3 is CASRFREAPGNEQFF. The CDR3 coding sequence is TGTGCCAGCAGATTCCGGGAGGCTCCGGGCAATGAGCAGTTCTTC.

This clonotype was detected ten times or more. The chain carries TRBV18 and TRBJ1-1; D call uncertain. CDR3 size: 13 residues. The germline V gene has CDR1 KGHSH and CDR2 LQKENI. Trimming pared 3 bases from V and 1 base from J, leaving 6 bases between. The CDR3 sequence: CASSPTPNTEAFF. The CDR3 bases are TGTGCCAGCTCACCCACTCCGAACACTGAAGCTTTCTTT.

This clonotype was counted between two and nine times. The CDR3 DNA sequence: TGCGCCAGCAGTGAGTCGAGAGGGGCCTATGAAGCTTTCTTT. Amino acid sequence: CASSESRGAYEAFF. V and J are TRBV10-2 and TRBJ1-1; tentative D call: TRBD1 (5 bases). The ends were cut back, 0 bases at V and 7 bases at J, with 12 bases in the middle. The CDR3 extends over 14 amino acids. CDR1 and CDR2 from the germline V gene are WSHSY and SAAADI.

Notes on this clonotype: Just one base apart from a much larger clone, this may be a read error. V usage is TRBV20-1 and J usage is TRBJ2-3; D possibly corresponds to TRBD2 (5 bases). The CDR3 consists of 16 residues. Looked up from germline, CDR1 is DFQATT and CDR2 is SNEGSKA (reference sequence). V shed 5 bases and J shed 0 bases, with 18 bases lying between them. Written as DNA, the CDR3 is TGCAGTGCTGGGCCTAGGTTGAGAGGGAGCACAGATACGCAGTATTTT. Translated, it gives CSAGPRLRGSTDTQYF.

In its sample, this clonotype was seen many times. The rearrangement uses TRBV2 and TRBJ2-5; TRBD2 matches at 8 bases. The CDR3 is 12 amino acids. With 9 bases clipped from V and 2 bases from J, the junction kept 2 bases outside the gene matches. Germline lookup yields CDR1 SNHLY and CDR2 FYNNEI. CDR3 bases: TGTGCCAGTCAGCGGGAGCAAGAGACCCAGTACTTC. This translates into CASQREQETQYF. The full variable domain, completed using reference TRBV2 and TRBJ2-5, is EPEVTQTPSHQVTQMGQEVILRCVPISNHLYFYWYRQILGQKVEFLVSFYNNEISEKSEIFDDQFSVERPDGSNFTLKIRSTKLEDSAMYFCASQREQETQYFGPGTRLLVL.

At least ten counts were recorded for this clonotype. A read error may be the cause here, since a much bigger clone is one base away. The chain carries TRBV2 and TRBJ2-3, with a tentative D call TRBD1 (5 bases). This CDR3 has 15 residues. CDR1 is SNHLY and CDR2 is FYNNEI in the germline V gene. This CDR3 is CASNEVTRTTDTQYF. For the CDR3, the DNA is TGTGCCAGCAATGAAGTCACGCGGACAACAGATACGCAGTATTTT.

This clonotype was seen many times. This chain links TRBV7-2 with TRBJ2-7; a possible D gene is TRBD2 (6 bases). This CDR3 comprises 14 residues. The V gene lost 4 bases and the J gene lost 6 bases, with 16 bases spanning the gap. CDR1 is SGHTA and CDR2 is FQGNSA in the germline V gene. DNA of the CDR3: TGTGCCAGCAGCTACCTGAAGACTAGACTCGAGCAGTACTTC. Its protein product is CASSYLKTRLEQYF.

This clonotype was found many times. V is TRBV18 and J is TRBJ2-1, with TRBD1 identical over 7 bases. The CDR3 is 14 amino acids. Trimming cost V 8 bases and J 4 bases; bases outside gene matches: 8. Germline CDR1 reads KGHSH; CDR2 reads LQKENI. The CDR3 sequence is CASSPGQTYNEQFF. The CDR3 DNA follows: TGTGCCAGCAGTCCGGGACAGACTTACAATGAGCAGTTCTTC.

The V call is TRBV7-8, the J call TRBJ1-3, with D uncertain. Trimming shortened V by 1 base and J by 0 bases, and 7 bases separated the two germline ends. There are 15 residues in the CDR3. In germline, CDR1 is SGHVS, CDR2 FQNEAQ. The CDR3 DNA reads TGTGCCAGCAGCTTAGACCGGCCCTCTGGAAACACCATATATTTT. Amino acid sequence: CASSLDRPSGNTIYF.

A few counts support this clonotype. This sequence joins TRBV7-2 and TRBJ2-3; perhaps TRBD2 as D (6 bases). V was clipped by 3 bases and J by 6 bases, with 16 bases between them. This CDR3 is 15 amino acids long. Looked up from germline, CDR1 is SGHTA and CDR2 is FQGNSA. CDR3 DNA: TGTGCCAGCAGCTTCGGGCTGGGGGGTGGGGATACGCAGTATTTT. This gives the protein CASSFGLGGGDTQYF.

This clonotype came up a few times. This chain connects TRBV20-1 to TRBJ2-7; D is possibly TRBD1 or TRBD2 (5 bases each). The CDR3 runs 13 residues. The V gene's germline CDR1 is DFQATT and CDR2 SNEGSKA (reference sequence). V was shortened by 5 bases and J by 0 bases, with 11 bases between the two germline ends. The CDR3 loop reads CSARGRFSYEQYF. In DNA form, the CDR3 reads TGCAGTGCTCGGGGACGGTTCTCCTACGAGCAGTACTTC.

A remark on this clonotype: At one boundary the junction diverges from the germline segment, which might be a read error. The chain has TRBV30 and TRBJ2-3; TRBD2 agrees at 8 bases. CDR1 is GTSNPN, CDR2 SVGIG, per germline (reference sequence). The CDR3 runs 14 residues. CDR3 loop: CARSPSGSTDTQYF. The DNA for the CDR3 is TGTGCCAGGAGTCCCAGCGGGAGTACAGATACGCAGTATTTT.

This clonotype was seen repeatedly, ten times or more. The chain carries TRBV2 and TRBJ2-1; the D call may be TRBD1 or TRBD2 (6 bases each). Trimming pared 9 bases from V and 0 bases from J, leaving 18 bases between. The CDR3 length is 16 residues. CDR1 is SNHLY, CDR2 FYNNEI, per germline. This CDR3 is CASGGPERFSYNEQFF. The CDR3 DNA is TGTGCCAGTGGGGGGCCTGAGAGATTCTCCTACAATGAGCAGTTCTTC. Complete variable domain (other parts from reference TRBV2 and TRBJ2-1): EPEVTQTPSHQVTQMGQEVILRCVPISNHLYFYWYRQILGQKVEFLVSFYNNEISEKSEIFDDQFSVERPDGSNFTLKIRSTKLEDSAMYFCASGGPERFSYNEQFFGPGTRLTVL.

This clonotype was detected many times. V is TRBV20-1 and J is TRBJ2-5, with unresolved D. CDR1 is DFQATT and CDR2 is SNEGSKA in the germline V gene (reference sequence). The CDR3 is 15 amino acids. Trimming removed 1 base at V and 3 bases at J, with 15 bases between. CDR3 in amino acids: CSARVGRGGKETQYF. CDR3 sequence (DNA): TGCAGTGCTAGAGTCGGACGAGGCGGTAAAGAGACCCAGTACTTC.

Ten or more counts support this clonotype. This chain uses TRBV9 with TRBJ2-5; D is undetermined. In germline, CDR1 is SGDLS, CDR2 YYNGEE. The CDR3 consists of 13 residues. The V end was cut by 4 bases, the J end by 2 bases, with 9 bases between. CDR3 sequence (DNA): TGTGCCAGCAGCTCGAGATTGCAAGAGACCCAGTACTTC. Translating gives CASSSRLQETQYF.

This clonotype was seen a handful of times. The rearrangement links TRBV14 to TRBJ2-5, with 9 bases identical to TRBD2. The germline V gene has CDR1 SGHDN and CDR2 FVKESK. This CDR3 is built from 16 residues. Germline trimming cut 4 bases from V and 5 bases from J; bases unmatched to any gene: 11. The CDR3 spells CASSPLAGDQGETQYF. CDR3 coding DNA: TGTGCCAGCAGCCCCTTAGCGGGAGATCAAGGGGAGACCCAGTACTTC.

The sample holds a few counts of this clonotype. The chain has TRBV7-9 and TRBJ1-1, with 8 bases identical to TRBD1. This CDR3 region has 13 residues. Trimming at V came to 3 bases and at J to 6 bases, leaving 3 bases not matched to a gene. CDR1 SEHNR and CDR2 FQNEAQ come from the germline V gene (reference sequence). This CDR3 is CASSFSGGAEAFF. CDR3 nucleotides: TGTGCCAGCAGCTTCTCAGGGGGCGCTGAAGCTTTCTTT.

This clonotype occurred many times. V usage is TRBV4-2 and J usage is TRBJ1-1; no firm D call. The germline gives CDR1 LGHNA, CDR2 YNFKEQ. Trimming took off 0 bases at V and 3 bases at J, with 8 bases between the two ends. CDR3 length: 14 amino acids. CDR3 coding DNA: TGTGCCAGCAGCCAAGAGCAGAGGTACACTGAAGCTTTCTTT. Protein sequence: CASSQEQRYTEAFF.

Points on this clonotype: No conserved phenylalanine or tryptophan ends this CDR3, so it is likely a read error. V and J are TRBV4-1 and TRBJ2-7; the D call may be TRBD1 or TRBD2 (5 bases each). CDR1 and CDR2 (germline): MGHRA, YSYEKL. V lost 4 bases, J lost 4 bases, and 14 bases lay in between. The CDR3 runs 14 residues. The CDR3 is CASSPTLWGYEQYL. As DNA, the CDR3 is TGCGCCAGCAGCCCGACTCTATGGGGGTACGAGCAGTACCTC.

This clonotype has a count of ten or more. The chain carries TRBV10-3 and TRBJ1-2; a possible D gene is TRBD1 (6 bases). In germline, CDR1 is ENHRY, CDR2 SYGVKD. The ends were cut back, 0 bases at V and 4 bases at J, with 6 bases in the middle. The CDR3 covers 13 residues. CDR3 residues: CAISESTGYGYTF. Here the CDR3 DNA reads TGTGCCATCAGTGAGTCGACAGGCTATGGCTACACCTTC.

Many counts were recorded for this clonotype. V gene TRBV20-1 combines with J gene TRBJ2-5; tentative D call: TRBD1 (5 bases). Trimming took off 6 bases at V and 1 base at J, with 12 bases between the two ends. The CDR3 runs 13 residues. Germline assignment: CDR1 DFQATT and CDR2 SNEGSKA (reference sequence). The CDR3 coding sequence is TGCAGTGCCCAAGGACATGTCCAAGAGACCCAGTACTTC. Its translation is CSAQGHVQETQYF.